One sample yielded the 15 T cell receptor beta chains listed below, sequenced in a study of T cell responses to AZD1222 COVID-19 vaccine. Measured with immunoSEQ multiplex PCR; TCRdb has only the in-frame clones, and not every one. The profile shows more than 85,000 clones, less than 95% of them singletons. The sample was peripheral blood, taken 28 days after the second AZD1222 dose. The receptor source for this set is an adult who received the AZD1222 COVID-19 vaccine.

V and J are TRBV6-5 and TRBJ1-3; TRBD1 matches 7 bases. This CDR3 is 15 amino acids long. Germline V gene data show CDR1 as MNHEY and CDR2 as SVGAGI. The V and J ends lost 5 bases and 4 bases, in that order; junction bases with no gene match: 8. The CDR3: CASSPRGDAGNTIYF. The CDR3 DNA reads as TGTGCCAGCAGTCCCAGGGGGGACGCGGGAAACACCATATATTTT.

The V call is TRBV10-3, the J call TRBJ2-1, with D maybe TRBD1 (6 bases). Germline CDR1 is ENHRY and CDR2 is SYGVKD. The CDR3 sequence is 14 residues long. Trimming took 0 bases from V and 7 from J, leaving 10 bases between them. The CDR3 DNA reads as TGTGCCATCAGTGAGTCAGGCAGGGGAAATGAGCAGTTCTTC. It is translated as CAISESGRGNEQFF.

The CDR3 DNA follows: TGTGCCAGCAGCCAAGCGAGTGGGGAGGTAGGCGCGGTAATCGAGACCCAGTACTTC. Translating gives CASSQASGEVGAVIETQYF. The chain joins TRBV3-1 (or the pseudogene TRBV3-2) to TRBJ2-5; a weak D match, TRBD2 (6 bases). Trimming shortened V by 1 base and J by 5 bases, and 26 bases separated the two germline ends. Looked up from germline, CDR1 is LGHDT and CDR2 is YNNKEL (reference sequence). The CDR3 spans 19 residues.

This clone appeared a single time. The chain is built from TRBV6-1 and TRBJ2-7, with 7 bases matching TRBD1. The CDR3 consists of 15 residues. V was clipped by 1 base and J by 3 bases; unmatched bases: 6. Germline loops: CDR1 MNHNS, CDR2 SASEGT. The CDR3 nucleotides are TGTGCCAGCAGTGAAGAGACAGGGTGGAACTACGAGCAGTACTTC. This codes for CASSEETGWNYEQYF.

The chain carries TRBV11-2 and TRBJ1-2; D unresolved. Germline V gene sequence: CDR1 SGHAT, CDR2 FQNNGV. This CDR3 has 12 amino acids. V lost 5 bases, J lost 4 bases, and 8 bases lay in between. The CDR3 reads CASSLGSYGYTF. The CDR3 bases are TGTGCCAGCAGCCTTGGTAGCTATGGCTACACCTTC.

The CDR3 sequence: CASSVYSATNEKLFF. For the CDR3, the DNA is TGTGCCAGCAGCGTGTACAGCGCAACTAATGAAAAACTGTTTTTT. J is TRBJ1-4 and V is TRBV6-5; D uncertain. This CDR3 contains 15 residues. Trimming took 6 bases from V and 0 from J, leaving 11 bases between them. Germline lookup yields CDR1 MNHEY and CDR2 SVGAGI.

The CDR3 protein is CASSSGGAGHNEQFF. The CDR3 nucleotides are TGTGCCAGCAGTTCCGGAGGGGCAGGGCACAATGAGCAGTTCTTC. The chain combines TRBV6-5 with TRBJ2-1, with a weak D call TRBD2 (6 bases). The length of the CDR3 is 15 residues. Germline CDR1 and CDR2: MNHEY and SVGAGI. V was clipped by 4 bases and J by 5 bases, with 15 bases between them.

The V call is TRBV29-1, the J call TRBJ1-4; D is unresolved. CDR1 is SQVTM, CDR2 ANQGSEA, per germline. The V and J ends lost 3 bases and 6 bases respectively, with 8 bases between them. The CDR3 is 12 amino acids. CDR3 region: CSVDVGDEKLFF. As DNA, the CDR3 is TGCAGCGTTGATGTGGGTGATGAAAAACTGTTTTTT. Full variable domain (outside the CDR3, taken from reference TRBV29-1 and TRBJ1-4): SAVISQKPSRDICQRGTSLTIQCQVDSQVTMMFWYRQQPGQSLTLIATANQGSEATYESGFVIDKFPISRPNLTFSTLTVSNMSPEDSSIYLCSVDVGDEKLFFGSGTQLSVL.

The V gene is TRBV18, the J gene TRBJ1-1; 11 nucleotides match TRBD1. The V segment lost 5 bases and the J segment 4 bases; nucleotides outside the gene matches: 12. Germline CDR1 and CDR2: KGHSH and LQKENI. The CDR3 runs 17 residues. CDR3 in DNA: TGTGCCAGCTCAGCGGACAGGGGGCACATTCGTGGCACTGAAGCTTTCTTT. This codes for CASSADRGHIRGTEAFF.

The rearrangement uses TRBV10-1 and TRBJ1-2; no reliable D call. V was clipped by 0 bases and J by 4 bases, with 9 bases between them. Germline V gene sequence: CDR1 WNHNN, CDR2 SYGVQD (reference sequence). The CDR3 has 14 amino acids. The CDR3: CASSESKGSYGYTF. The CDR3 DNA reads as TGCGCCAGCAGTGAGTCGAAGGGCTCCTATGGCTACACCTTC.

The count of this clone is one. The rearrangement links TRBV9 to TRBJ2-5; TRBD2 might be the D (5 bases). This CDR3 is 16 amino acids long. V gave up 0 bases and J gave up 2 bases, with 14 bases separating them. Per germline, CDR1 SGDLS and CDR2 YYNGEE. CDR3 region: CASSVGTGRVQETQYF. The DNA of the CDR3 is TGTGCCAGCAGCGTAGGGACGGGGAGAGTTCAAGAGACCCAGTACTTC. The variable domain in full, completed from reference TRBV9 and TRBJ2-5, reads DSGVTQTPKHLITATGQRVTLRCSPRSGDLSVYWYQQSLDQGLQFLIQYYNGEERAKGNILERFSAQQFPDLHSELNLSSLELGDSALYFCASSVGTGRVQETQYFGPGTRLLVL.

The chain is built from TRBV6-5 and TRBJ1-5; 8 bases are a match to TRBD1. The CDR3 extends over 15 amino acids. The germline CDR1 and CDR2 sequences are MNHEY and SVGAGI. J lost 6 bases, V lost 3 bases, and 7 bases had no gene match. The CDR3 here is CASSYKQGAGQPQHF. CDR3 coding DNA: TGTGCCAGCAGTTATAAGCAGGGGGCGGGTCAGCCCCAGCATTTT.

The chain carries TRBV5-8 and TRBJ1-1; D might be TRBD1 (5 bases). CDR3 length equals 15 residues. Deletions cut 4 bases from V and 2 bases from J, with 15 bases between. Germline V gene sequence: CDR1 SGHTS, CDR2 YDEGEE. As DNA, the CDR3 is TGTGCCAGCAGCGGGGGGGGACTGCATAACACTGAAGCTTTCTTT. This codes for CASSGGGLHNTEAFF.

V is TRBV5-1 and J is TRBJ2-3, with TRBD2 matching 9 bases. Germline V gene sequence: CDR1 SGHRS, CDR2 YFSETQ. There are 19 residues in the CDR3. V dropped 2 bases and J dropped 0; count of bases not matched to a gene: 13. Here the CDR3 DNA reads TGCGCCAGCAGCTTTAAAACAGCGGGGGGTACGTTTAGCACAGATACGCAGTATTTT. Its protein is CASSFKTAGGTFSTDTQYF.

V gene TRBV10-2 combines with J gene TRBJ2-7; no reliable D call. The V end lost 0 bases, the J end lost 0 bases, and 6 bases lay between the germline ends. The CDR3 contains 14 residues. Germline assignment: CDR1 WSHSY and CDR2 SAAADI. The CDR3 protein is CASSESYFSYEQYF. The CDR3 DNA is TGCGCCAGCAGTGAGTCCTACTTCTCCTACGAGCAGTACTTC.